This T cell receptor beta chain was sequenced for a study of regulatory T cells in long-lasting Graves disease. Germline V lookup: CDR1 MGHDK, CDR2 SYGVNS. V lost 2 bases to trimming and J lost 4 bases; unmatched junction nucleotides: 7. The CDR3 covers 15 residues. Regarding time point: persistent/refractory GD, antithyroid drugs over 5 years with positive TRAb. With RNA extracted from PBMCs as input, the TCR library was made. Library construction for TCR beta used iRepertoire HTBI primers and Arm-PCR of CDR3 regions. From the multiplex PCR reads, TCRdb called clonotypes with MiXCR, one entry per CDR3 protein. Seen here are roughly 490,000 distinct CDR3 sequences, around a fifth observed once, and the top ten hold approximately 14%. This clonotype appeared a few times.

The TCR was taken from a female donor with Graves disease. The source material was peripheral blood mononuclear cells (PBMCs), sampled when the disease was refractory, from a patient treated with antithyroid drugs. The chain joins TRBV25-1 to TRBJ1-2, with TRBD1 matching over 7 bases. The CDR3 loop is CASSEGNRGFYGYTF. The CDR3 nucleotides read TGTGCCAGCAGTGAAGGGAACAGGGGATTCTATGGCTACACCTTC.